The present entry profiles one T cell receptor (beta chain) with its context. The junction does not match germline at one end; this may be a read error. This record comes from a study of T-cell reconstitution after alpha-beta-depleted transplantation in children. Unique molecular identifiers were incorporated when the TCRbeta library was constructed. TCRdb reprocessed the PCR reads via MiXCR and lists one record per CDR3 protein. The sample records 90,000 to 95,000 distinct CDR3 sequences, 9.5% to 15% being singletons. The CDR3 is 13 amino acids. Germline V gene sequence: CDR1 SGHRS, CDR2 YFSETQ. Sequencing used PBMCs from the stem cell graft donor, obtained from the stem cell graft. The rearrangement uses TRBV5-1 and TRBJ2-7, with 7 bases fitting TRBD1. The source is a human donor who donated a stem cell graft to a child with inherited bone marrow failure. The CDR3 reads CATSLTGPYEQYF. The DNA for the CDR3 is TGCGCCACCAGCTTGACAGGGCCCTACGAGCAGTACTTC.